Listed below are T cell receptor beta chains from one sample, sequenced in a study of T cell responses to AZD1222 COVID-19 vaccine. Assay used: immunoSEQ multiplex PCR; TCRdb lists only in-frame clones, some missing. This table has fewer than 130,000 clones, 70% to 90% appearing once. The source material was peripheral blood, sampled on day 0 of AZD1222 vaccination. The origin of the receptors is an adult in good health. Both conserved end residues are part of each CDR3. A D gene is named only where the DNA matches it firmly. Size is omitted from some rows. Given values are once, few, many or a class for expanded clones.

D,size,V,J,CDR3,DNA
.,.,TRBV28,TRBJ1-2,CASSLRGLYGYTF,TGTGCCAGCAGTCTTCGGGGCTTATATGGCTACACCTTC
.,few,TRBV7-9,TRBJ1-1,CASSRLISPEAFF,TGTGCCAGCAGCCGACTTATCTCCCCCGAAGCTTTCTTT
.,.,TRBV5-6,TRBJ1-2,CASIRYGVGVYGYTF,TGTGCCAGCATCCGATACGGGGTTGGGGTCTATGGCTACACCTTC
TRBD2,.,TRBV5-1,TRBJ2-1,CASSLASRGVEQFF,TGCGCCAGCAGCTTGGCGAGCCGGGGGGTTGAGCAGTTCTTC
.,.,TRBV19,TRBJ2-1,CASSMSGASYNEQFF,TGTGCCAGTAGTATGTCGGGGGCCTCCTACAATGAGCAGTTCTTC
TRBD1,.,TRBV5-5,TRBJ1-4,CASSSEDRDEKLFF,TGTGCCAGCAGCTCAGAGGACAGGGATGAAAAACTGTTTTTT
.,.,TRBV7-8,TRBJ1-5,CASSHYSNQPQHF,TGTGCCAGCAGCCACTATAGCAATCAGCCCCAGCATTTT
TRBD1,.,TRBV3-1/TRBV3-2,TRBJ2-5,CASSPADRGGETQYF,TGTGCCAGCAGCCCGGCGGACAGGGGTGGGGAGACCCAGTACTTC
.,.,TRBV9,TRBJ1-5,CASSPGVLGNQPQHF,TGTGCCAGCAGTCCTGGGGTGTTAGGCAATCAGCCCCAGCATTTT
TRBD2,.,TRBV24-1,TRBJ2-5,CATSERTSREGETQYF,TGTGCCACCAGTGAACGGACTAGTCGGGAAGGAGAGACCCAGTACTTC
TRBD1,.,TRBV19,TRBJ2-7,CASSPQGQPNYEQYF,TGTGCCAGTAGTCCTCAGGGACAGCCGAACTACGAGCAGTACTTC
TRBD1,.,TRBV29-1,TRBJ1-4,CSANGQGREKLFF,TGCAGTGCAAACGGACAGGGGCGTGAAAAACTGTTTTTT
TRBD1,.,TRBV19,TRBJ2-5,CASSILTGGTKETQYF,TGTGCCAGTAGTATCCTGACAGGGGGCACCAAAGAGACCCAGTACTTC
.,.,TRBV9,TRBJ2-7,CASSPQAGKDYEQYF,TGTGCCAGCAGCCCCCAGGCGGGAAAAGATTACGAGCAGTACTTC
.,.,TRBV5-4,TRBJ1-2,CASSLVKNYGYTF,TGTGCCAGCAGCTTGGTCAAGAACTATGGCTACACCTTC
.,few,TRBV29-1,TRBJ1-2,CSVGADYGYTF,TGCAGCGTTGGGGCAGACTATGGCTACACCTTC
.,.,TRBV2,TRBJ2-3,CASSSGYTDTQYF,TGTGCCAGCAGTAGCGGGTATACAGATACGCAGTATTTT
.,.,TRBV4-3,TRBJ1-2,CASSRNVIDTGYTF,TGCGCCAGCAGCCGCAACGTAATAGATACGGGCTACACCTTC
.,few,TRBV15,TRBJ2-7,CATRGQTYEQYF,TGTGCCACTCGTGGACAGACCTACGAGCAGTACTTC
TRBD1,.,TRBV7-2,TRBJ2-5,CASSAGQGGAETQYF,TGTGCCAGCAGCGCCGGACAGGGGGGTGCTGAGACCCAGTACTTC
.,.,TRBV28,TRBJ1-5,CASSLWVGRNQPQHF,TGTGCCAGCAGTTTATGGGTAGGGCGGAATCAGCCCCAGCATTTT
.,.,TRBV24-1,TRBJ2-1,CATSDLGVGYNEQFF,TGTGCCACCAGTGATTTGGGCGTGGGCTACAATGAGCAGTTCTTC
TRBD1,.,TRBV28,TRBJ1-5,CASSSSRGLMGNQPQHF,TGTGCCAGCAGCTCGAGTAGGGGGCTCATGGGCAATCAGCCCCAGCATTTT
.,.,TRBV6-2/TRBV6-3,TRBJ2-7,CASSPPQQGLPYEQYF,TGTGCCAGCAGCCCTCCGCAGCAGGGTCTTCCCTACGAGCAGTACTTC
.,.,TRBV7-9,TRBJ1-5,CASSRGASNQPQHF,TGTGCCAGCAGCCGGGGGGCTAGCAATCAGCCCCAGCATTTT
TRBD1,.,TRBV3-1/TRBV3-2,TRBJ2-7,CASSQDQDRGHEQYF,TGTGCCAGCAGCCAAGATCAGGACAGGGGCCACGAGCAGTACTTC
TRBD2,.,TRBV2,TRBJ2-3,CASSRLAGTDTQYF,TGTGCCAGCAGTAGACTAGCGGGCACAGATACGCAGTATTTT
.,.,TRBV19,TRBJ1-5,CASSISLGGDFSNQPQHF,TGTGCCAGTAGTATTTCCTTAGGAGGCGACTTTAGCAATCAGCCCCAGCATTTT
.,.,TRBV29-1,TRBJ1-1,CSVEQGGNTEAFF,TGCAGCGTGGAGCAGGGTGGGAACACTGAAGCTTTCTTT
.,.,TRBV29-1,TRBJ1-3,CSVRGGVSGNTIYF,TGCAGCGTCCGGGGCGGGGTCTCTGGAAACACCATATATTTT